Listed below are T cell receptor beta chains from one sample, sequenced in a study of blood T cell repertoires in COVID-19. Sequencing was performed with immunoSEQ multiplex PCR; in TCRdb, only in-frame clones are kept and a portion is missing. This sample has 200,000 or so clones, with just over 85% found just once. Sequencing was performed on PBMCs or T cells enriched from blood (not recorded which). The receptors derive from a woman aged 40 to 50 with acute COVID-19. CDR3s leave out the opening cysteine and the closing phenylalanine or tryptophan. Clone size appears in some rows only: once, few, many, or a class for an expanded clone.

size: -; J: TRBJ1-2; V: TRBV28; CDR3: ASSPHSLGTSGYT
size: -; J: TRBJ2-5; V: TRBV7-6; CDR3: ASSLGGPETQY
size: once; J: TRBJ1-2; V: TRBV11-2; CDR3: ASSLATQGYGYT
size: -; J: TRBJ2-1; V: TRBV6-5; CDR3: ASSQDFHKPF
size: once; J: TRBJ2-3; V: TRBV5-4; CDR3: ASSLRLAGATDTQY
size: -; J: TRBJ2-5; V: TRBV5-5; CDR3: ASSLESGFRGETQY
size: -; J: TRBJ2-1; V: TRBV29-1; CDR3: SVGGNEQF
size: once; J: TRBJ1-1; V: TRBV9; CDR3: ASSAASDTEAF
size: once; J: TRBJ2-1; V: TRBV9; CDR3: ASSDNFRLAGVHEQF
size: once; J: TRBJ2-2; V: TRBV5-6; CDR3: ASSPLPGLAAGELF
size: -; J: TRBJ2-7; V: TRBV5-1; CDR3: ASSLGGVGYSYEQY
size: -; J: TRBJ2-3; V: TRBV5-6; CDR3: ASRPGTGKVGTDTQY
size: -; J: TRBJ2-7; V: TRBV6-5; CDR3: ASSYGTGGYEQY
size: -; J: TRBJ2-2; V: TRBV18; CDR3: ASSLRLAGEMNTGELF
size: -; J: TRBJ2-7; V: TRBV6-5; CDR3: ASTRTPGYEQY
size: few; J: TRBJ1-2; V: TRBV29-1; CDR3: SVHTGTANYGYT